A selection of T cell receptor beta chains follows, all from one sample in a study of metastatic and nonmetastatic thyroid tumors. MiXCR re-clonotyped the PCR reads for TCRdb. The repertoire has 32,000 or so clones, roughly a fifth of them found once; the top ten carry 8%. Material: blood. The receptors stem from a female donor with papillary thyroid cancer or a benign thyroid nodule (not recorded which). Some clones in this sample may be carry-over from other donors' samples. CDR3s include the opening cysteine and the closing phenylalanine or tryptophan. Each record gives: J gene, CDR3 length, V gene, clone size, D gene, CDR3 DNA, CDR3 protein. A D gene is named only where the DNA matches it firmly. Some rows mark clone size as missing; the rest say once, few, many or name a class of expanded clone.

TRBJ2-2,16,TRBV27,medium-sized,TRBD2,TGTGCCAGCAGTTTATTAAGCGGGGCTAACACCGGGGAGCTGTTTTTT,CASSLLSGANTGELFF
TRBJ1-6,15,TRBV25-1,few,NA,TGTGCCAGCAGTGCTCCCCGAGGCAATAATTCACCCCTCCACTTT,CASSAPRGNNSPLHF
TRBJ2-5,14,TRBV9,many,NA,TGTGCCAGCAGCCCAAGAGGTGTGGGGGAGACCCAGTACTTC,CASSPRGVGETQYF
TRBJ1-6,15,TRBV5-1,once,NA,TGCGCCAGCAGCTTGGAGGGGTCCTATAATTCACCCCTCCACTTT,CASSLEGSYNSPLHF
TRBJ2-3,15,TRBV6-1,medium-sized,TRBD2,TGTGCCAGCAGTCTAAGAGCGGGGGGCACAGATACGCAGTATTTT,CASSLRAGGTDTQYF
TRBJ2-1,10,TRBV7-7,NA,NA,TGTGCTAGCAGCTTAGTTCTAGAGTTTTTC,CASSLVLEFF
TRBJ2-3,15,TRBV7-2,many,TRBD2,TGTGCCAGCAGCCGCGGGACTAGCGTCCCAGATACGCAGTATTTT,CASSRGTSVPDTQYF
TRBJ1-2,12,TRBV5-1,NA,TRBD1,TGCGCCAGCAGCTTAGGGGGCGAAGGCTACACCTTC,CASSLGGEGYTF
TRBJ1-6,17,TRBV28,few,NA,TGTGCCAGCAGTTCCCACAGGGAGAGGGTTAAAAATTCACCCCTCCACTTT,CASSSHRERVKNSPLHF
TRBJ2-7,14,TRBV2,NA,NA,TGTGCCAGCAGCTCCGGGACTCCTCCCTACGAGCAGTACTTC,CASSSGTPPYEQYF
TRBJ2-1,13,TRBV28,few,NA,TGTGCCAGCAGTTTATCGGCAGAAAATGAGCAGTTCTTC,CASSLSAENEQFF
TRBJ1-5,15,TRBV20-1,many,TRBD1,TGCAGTGCTCATCCCCCGGACAGGGGTGATCAGCCCCAGCATTTT,CSAHPPDRGDQPQHF
TRBJ2-7,13,TRBV6-1,few,NA,TGTGCCAGCAGGGAGTGGGCGGCCTACGAGCAGTACTTC,CASREWAAYEQYF
TRBJ1-1,14,TRBV19,many,NA,TGTGCCAGTAGTATATCTGAGAGTGGGACTGAAGCTTTCTTT,CASSISESGTEAFF
TRBJ1-6,13,TRBV10-3,many,NA,TGTGCCATCAGTGACAGTCTCAATTCACCCCTCCACTTT,CAISDSLNSPLHF
TRBJ2-7,14,TRBV24-1,NA,NA,TGTGCCACCAGTGATAATGGACTGATCTACGAGCAGTACTTC,CATSDNGLIYEQYF
TRBJ2-7,15,TRBV7-8,many,NA,TGTGCCAGCAGCTTAGGAGGTTACGAAACCTACGAGCAGTACTTC,CASSLGGYETYEQYF
TRBJ2-7,16,TRBV6-1,few,TRBD2,TGTGCCAGCAGTGAAAGCGGGGGCAGGGAAGGTTACGAGCAGTACTTC,CASSESGGREGYEQYF
TRBJ1-2,14,TRBV10-3,few,TRBD1,TGTGCCATCAGTCGGGACAGGGGAAACTATGGCTACACCTTC,CAISRDRGNYGYTF
TRBJ2-3,14,TRBV11-2,NA,NA,TGTGCCAGCAGCTTAACTAGCTTCGCAGATACGCAGTATTTT,CASSLTSFADTQYF
TRBJ2-1,15,TRBV2,many,TRBD1,TGTGCCAGCAGTGGGGACAGGGGGATTATGGATGAGCAGTTCTTC,CASSGDRGIMDEQFF
TRBJ1-3,12,TRBV20-1,NA,NA,TGCAGTGCTAGGGGATCTGGAAACACCATATATTTT,CSARGSGNTIYF
TRBJ1-2,13,TRBV7-2,NA,NA,TGTGCCAGCAGCTCCCAGCAGGGGACTGGCTACACCTTC,CASSSQQGTGYTF
TRBJ2-1,17,TRBV11-1,many,NA,TGTGCCAGCAGCTTAGTAGGGGCCAAGGGGTCCTACAATGAGCAGTTCTTC,CASSLVGAKGSYNEQFF
TRBJ1-1,16,TRBV4-1,few,NA,TGCGCCAGCAGCCAAGAATGGGACCAGAATCTCGGTGAAGCTTTCTTT,CASSQEWDQNLGEAFF
TRBJ1-1,15,TRBV28,NA,NA,TGTGCCAGCAGTTCCAGCCCTACAGGTAACACTGAAGCTTTCTTT,CASSSSPTGNTEAFF
TRBJ2-5,13,TRBV12-3/TRBV12-4,many,NA,TGTGCCAGCAGTTTAAACCAACAAGAGACCCAGTACTTC,CASSLNQQETQYF
TRBJ1-1,16,TRBV20-1,many,NA,TGCAGTGCCGGGCCCCTAGAGGGGCATGGGAACACTGAAGCTTTCTTT,CSAGPLEGHGNTEAFF
TRBJ2-2,14,TRBV19,many,TRBD1,TGTGCCAGTAGTAGAGACAGGGTGGCCGGGGAGCTGTTTTTT,CASSRDRVAGELFF
TRBJ2-5,14,TRBV20-1,many,NA,TGCAGTGCTAGAGGGGGGGGACAAACAGAGACCCAGTACTTC,CSARGGGQTETQYF
TRBJ2-1,14,TRBV5-1,few,NA,TGCGCCAGCGTTACAGGAACGGGGAGAAGTGAGCAGTTCTTC,CASVTGTGRSEQFF
TRBJ2-3,13,TRBV3-1,many,TRBD2,TGTGCCAGCAGCCTAGCGGGGCCAGATACGCAGTATTTT,CASSLAGPDTQYF
TRBJ2-7,13,TRBV7-9,once,TRBD1,TGTGCCAGCAGCTTTGGACAGGCCTACGAGCAGTACTTC,CASSFGQAYEQYF
TRBJ2-7,14,TRBV6-5,NA,NA,TGTGCCAGCGCTCTCGATGGTACACTTTCCGAGCAGTACTTC,CASALDGTLSEQYF
TRBJ1-2,14,TRBV12-3/TRBV12-4,many,TRBD1,TGTGCCAGCACCCGACAGGGGGCGGACTATGGCTACACCTTC,CASTRQGADYGYTF
TRBJ2-2,17,TRBV5-4,many,NA,TGTGCCAGCAGCTTTTTCCCCCCGACAGGGAACACCGGGGAGCTGTTTTTT,CASSFFPPTGNTGELFF
TRBJ1-2,12,TRBV27,few,NA,TGTGCCAGCGGACCGACGCGCTATGGCTACACCTTC,CASGPTRYGYTF
TRBJ2-1,14,TRBV5-4,many,NA,TGTGCCAGCAGCTTGGATGGCGGGACCGATGAGCAGTTCTTC,CASSLDGGTDEQFF
TRBJ2-1,17,TRBV6-6,many,TRBD2,TGTGCCAGCAGTTACACACTAGCGGCGAGCTCCTACAATGAGCAGTTCTTC,CASSYTLAASSYNEQFF
TRBJ1-6,14,TRBV12-3/TRBV12-4,few,NA,TGTACCAGCAGTTTGCAGGGGAATAATTCACCCCTCCACTTT,CTSSLQGNNSPLHF
TRBJ1-5,14,TRBV12-3/TRBV12-4,few,TRBD1,TGTGCCAGCACCCCGGGACAGCCAAATCAGCCCCAGCATTTT,CASTPGQPNQPQHF
TRBJ2-3,18,TRBV15,many,TRBD2,TGTGCCACCAGCAGAGATACACTAGCGGGAGGTTCGGGAGATACGCAGTATTTT,CATSRDTLAGGSGDTQYF
TRBJ2-2,14,TRBV7-6,NA,NA,TGTGCCAGCAGCTTTTCGAGGTTTCCGGGGGAGCTGTTTTTT,CASSFSRFPGELFF
TRBJ2-7,17,TRBV6-1,many,NA,TGTGCCAGCAACCTAAACCCACCAGGGTTTCAGGGACGCGAGCAGTACTTC,CASNLNPPGFQGREQYF
TRBJ1-1,15,TRBV6-1,many,NA,TGTGCCAGCAGTGATTTACGGGGGGCGATAACTGAAGCTTTCTTT,CASSDLRGAITEAFF
TRBJ2-7,14,TRBV11-2,NA,TRBD1,TGTGCCAGCAACACAGGGGCTTACTCCTACGAGCAGTACTTC,CASNTGAYSYEQYF
TRBJ1-2,14,TRBV28,few,NA,TGTGCCAGCAGGCCACCATCGCAGGGGAAAGGCTACACCTTC,CASRPPSQGKGYTF
TRBJ2-7,13,TRBV6-2/TRBV6-3,NA,NA,TGTGCCAGCAACCTCGACAGATCCTACGAGCAGTACTTC,CASNLDRSYEQYF